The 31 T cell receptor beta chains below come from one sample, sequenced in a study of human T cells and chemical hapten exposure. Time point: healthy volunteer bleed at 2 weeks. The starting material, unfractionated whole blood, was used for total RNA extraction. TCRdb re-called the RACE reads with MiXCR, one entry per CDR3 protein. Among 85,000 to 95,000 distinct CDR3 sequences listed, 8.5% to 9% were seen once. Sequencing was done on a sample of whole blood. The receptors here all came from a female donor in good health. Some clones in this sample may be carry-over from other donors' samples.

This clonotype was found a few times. CDR3 sequence: CAWSRDRDYLNTEAFF. The CDR3 nucleotides read TGTGCCTGGAGTAGGGACAGGGATTATCTGAACACTGAAGCTTTCTTT. This chain connects TRBV30 to TRBJ1-1; 9 nucleotides line up with TRBD1. V dropped 2 bases and J dropped 0; count of bases not matched to a gene: 7. The CDR3 is 16 amino acids. Germline CDR1 reads GTSNPN; CDR2 reads SVGIG (reference sequence).

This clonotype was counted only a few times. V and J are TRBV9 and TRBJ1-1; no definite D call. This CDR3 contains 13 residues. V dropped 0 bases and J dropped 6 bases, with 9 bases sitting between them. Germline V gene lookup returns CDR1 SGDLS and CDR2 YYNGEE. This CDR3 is CASSVESDSEAFF. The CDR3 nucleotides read TGTGCCAGCAGCGTAGAATCGGATTCTGAAGCTTTCTTT.

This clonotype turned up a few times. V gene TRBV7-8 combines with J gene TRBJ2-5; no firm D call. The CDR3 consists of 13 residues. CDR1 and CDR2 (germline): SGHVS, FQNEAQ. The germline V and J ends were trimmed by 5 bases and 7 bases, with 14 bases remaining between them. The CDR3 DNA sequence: TGTGCCAGCAGCCATTATCGTACGGTGACCCAGTACTTC. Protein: CASSHYRTVTQYF. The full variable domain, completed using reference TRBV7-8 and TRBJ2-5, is GAGVSQSPRYKVAKRGQDVALRCDPISGHVSLFWYQQALGQGPEFLTYFQNEAQLDKSGLPSDRFFAERPEGSVSTLKIQRTQQEDSAVYLCASSHYRTVTQYFGPGTRLLVL.

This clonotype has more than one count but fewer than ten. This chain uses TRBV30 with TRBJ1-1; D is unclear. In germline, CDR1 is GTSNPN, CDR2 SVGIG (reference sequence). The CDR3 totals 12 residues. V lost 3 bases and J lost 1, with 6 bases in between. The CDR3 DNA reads TGTGCCTGGAGGCGGACGAACACTGAAGCTTTCTTT. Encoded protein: CAWRRTNTEAFF.

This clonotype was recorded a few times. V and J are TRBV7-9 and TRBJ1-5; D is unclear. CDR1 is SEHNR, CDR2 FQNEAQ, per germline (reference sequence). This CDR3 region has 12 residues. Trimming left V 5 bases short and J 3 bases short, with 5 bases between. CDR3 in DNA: TGTGCCAGCAGCCAGGACAATCAGCCCCAGCATTTT. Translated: CASSQDNQPQHF.

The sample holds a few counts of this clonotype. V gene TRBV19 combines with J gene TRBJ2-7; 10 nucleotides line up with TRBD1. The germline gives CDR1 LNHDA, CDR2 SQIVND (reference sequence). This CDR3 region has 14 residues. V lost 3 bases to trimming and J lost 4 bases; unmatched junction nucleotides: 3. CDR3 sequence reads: CASSIGQGGYEQYF. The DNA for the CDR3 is TGTGCCAGTAGTATTGGACAGGGGGGATACGAGCAGTACTTC.

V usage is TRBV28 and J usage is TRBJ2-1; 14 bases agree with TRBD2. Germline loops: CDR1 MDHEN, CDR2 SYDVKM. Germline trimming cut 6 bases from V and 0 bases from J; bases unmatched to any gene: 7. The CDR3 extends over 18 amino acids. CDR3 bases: TGTGCCAGCAGCTCGACTAGCGGGAGGGGGGGCTCCTACAATGAGCAGTTCTTC. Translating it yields CASSSTSGRGGSYNEQFF.

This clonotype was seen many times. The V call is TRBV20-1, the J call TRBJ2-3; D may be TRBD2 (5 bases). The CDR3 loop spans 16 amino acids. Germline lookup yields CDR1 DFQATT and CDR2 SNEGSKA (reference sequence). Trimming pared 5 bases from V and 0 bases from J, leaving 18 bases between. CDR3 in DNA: TGCAGTGCTTTCCCTCTAGCTGCGGGTAGCACAGATACGCAGTATTTT. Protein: CSAFPLAAGSTDTQYF.

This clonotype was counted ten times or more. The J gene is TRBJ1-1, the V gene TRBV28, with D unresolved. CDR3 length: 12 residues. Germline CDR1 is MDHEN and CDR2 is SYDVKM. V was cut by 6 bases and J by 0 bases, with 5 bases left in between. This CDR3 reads CASSLMNTEAFF. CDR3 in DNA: TGTGCCAGCAGCCTCATGAACACTGAAGCTTTCTTT.

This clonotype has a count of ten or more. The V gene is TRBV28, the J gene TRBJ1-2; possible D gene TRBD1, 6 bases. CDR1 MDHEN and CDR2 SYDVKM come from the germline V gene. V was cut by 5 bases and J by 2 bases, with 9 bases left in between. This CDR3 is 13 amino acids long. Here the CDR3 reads CASSPQGNYGYTF. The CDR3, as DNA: TGTGCCAGCAGTCCACAGGGAAACTATGGCTACACCTTC.

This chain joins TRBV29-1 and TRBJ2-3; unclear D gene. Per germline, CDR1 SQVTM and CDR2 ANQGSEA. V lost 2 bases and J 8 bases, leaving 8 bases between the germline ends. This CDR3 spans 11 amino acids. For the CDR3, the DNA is TGCAGCGTTGAATCTCGCCTTACGCAGTATTTT. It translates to CSVESRLTQYF.

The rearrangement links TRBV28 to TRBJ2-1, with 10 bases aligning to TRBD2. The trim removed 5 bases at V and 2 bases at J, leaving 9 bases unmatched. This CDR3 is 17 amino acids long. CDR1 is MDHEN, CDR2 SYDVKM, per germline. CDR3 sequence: CASSIRAGTSAYNEQFF. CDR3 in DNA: TGTGCCAGCAGTATACGCGCCGGGACTAGCGCCTACAATGAGCAGTTCTTC.

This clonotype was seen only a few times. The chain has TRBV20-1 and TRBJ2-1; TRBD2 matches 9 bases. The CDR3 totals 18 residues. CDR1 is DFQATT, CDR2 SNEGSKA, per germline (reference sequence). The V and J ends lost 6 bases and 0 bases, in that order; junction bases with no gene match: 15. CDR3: CSAHTSSGGISSYNEQFF. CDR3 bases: TGCAGTGCCCACACTAGCAGCGGGGGGATAAGCTCCTACAATGAGCAGTTCTTC.

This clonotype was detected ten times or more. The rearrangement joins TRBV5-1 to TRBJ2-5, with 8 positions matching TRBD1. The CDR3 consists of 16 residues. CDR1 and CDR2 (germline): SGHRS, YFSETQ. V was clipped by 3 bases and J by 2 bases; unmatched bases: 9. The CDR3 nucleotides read TGCGCCAGCAGCTCAGGGGGCGCGGGCGGACAAGAGACCCAGTACTTC. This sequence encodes CASSSGGAGGQETQYF.

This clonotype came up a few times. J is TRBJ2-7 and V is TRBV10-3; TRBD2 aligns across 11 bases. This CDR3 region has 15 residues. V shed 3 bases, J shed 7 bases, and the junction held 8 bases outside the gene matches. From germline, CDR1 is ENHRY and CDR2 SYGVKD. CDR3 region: CAISEGLAGGGEQYF. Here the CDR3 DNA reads TGTGCCATCAGTGAAGGGCTAGCGGGAGGAGGTGAGCAGTACTTC.

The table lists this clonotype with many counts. The CDR3 nucleotides are TGTGCCAGCAGCGCGGGACAGGGGGTCGTAGATACGCAGTATTTT. Its translation: CASSAGQGVVDTQYF. The chain carries TRBV7-8 and TRBJ2-3; 11 nucleotides align to TRBD1. J lost 5 bases, V lost 5 bases, and 6 bases had no gene match. Germline CDR1 SGHVS, CDR2 FQNEAQ. This CDR3 is 15 amino acids long.

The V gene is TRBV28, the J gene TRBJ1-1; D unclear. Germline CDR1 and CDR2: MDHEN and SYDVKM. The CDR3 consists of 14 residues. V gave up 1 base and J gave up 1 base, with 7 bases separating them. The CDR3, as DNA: TGTGCCAGCAGTTTATTTCCAGGGAACACTGAAGCTTTCTTT. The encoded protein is CASSLFPGNTEAFF.

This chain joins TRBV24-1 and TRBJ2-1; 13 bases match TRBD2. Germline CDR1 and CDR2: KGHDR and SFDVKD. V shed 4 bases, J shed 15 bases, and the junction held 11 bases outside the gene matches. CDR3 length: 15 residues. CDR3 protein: CATSDSKLAGGRRFF. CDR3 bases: TGTGCCACCAGTGACTCAAAACTAGCGGGAGGGAGACGGTTCTTC.

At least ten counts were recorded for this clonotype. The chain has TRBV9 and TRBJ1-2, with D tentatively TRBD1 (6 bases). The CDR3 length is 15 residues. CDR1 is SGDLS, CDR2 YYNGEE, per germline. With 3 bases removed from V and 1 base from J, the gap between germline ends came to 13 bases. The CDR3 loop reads CASSGDRRDNYGYTF. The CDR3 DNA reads TGTGCCAGCAGCGGAGACAGGCGCGATAACTATGGCTACACCTTC. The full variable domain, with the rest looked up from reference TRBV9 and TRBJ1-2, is DSGVTQTPKHLITATGQRVTLRCSPRSGDLSVYWYQQSLDQGLQFLIQYYNGEERAKGNILERFSAQQFPDLHSELNLSSLELGDSALYFCASSGDRRDNYGYTFGSGTRLTVV.

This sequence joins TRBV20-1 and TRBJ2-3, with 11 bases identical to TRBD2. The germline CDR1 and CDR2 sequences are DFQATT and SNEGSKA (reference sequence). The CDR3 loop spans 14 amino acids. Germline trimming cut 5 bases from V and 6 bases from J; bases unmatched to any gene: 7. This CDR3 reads CSADSSGGRDTQYF. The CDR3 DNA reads TGCAGTGCTGACTCTAGCGGGGGGAGGGATACGCAGTATTTT.

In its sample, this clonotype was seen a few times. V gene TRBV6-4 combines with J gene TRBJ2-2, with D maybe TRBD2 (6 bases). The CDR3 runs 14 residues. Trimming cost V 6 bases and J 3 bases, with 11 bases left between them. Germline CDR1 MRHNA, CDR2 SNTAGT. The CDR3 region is CASREGTDTGELFF. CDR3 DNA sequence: TGTGCCAGCAGGGAGGGGACGGACACCGGGGAGCTGTTTTTT.

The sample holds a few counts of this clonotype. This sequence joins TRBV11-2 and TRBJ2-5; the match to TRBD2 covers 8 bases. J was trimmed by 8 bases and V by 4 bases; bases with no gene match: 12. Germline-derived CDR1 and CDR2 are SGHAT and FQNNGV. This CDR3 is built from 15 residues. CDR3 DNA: TGTGCCAGCAGCTCCCTGAAGGGGACTAGGGTTACCCAGTACTTC. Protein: CASSSLKGTRVTQYF.

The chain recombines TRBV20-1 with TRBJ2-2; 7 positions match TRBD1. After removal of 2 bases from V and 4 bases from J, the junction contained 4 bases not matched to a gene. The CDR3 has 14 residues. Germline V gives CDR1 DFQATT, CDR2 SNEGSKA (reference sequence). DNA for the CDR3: TGCAGTGCTAGACAGGGGGTTGTCACCGGGGAGCTGTTTTTT. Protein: CSARQGVVTGELFF.

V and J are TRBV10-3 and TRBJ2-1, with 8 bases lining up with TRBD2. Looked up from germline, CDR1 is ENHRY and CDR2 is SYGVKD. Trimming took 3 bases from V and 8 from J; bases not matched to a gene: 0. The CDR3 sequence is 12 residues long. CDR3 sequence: CAISDGRDEQFF. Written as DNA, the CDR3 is TGTGCCATCAGTGACGGGAGGGATGAGCAGTTCTTC.

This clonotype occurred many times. The CDR3 DNA reads as TGTGCCAGCAGTTCTCAGGGAAGCACAGATACGCAGTATTTT. Translation gives CASSSQGSTDTQYF. This chain uses TRBV28 with TRBJ2-3; tentatively, D is TRBD1 (5 bases). The CDR3 length is 14 residues. V shed 4 bases and J shed 0 bases, with 8 bases lying between them. CDR1 and CDR2 (germline): MDHEN, SYDVKM.

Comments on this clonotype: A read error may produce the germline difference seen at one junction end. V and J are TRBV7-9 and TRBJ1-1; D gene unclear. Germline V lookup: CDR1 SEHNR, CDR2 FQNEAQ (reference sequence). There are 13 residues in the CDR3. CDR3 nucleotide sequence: TGTGTCAGCAGCTTAAACAGTAACACTGAAGCTTTCTTT. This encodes CVSSLNSNTEAFF.

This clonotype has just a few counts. The CDR3 here is CASSPDRGPGNQPQHF. CDR3 in DNA: TGTGCCAGCAGTCCTGACAGGGGGCCAGGGAATCAGCCCCAGCATTTT. This chain uses TRBV12-3 or TRBV12-4 with TRBJ1-5; 10 bases line up with TRBD1. V was pared by 5 bases and J by 4 bases, with 8 bases of the junction left unmatched. The CDR3 loop spans 16 amino acids.

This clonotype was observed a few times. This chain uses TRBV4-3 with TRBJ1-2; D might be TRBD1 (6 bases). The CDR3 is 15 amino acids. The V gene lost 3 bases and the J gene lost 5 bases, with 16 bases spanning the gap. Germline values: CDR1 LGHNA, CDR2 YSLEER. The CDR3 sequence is CASSQTLTGSYGYTF. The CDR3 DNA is TGCGCCAGCAGCCAGACCTTGACAGGATCTTATGGCTACACCTTC.

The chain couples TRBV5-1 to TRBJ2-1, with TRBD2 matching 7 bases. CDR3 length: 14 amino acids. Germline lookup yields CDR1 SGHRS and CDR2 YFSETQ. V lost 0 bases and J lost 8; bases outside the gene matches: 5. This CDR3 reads CASSLAGGRDEQFF. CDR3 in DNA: TGCGCCAGCAGCTTGGCGGGCGGGAGAGATGAGCAGTTCTTC.

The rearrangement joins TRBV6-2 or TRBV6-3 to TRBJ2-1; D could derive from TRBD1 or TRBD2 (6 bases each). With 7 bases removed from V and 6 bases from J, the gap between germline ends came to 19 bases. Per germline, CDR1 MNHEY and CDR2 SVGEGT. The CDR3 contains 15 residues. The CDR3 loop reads CASTNRDSRFNEQFF. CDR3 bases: TGTGCCAGCACCAACAGGGACTCCCGGTTCAATGAGCAGTTCTTC.

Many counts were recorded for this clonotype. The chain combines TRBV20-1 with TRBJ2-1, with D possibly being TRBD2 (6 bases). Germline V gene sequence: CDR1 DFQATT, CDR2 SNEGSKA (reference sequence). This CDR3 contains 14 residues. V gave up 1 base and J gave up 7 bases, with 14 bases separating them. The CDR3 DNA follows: TGCAGTGCTAGAGGCGGCGAGGCGGGGAATGAGCAGTTCTTC. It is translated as CSARGGEAGNEQFF.